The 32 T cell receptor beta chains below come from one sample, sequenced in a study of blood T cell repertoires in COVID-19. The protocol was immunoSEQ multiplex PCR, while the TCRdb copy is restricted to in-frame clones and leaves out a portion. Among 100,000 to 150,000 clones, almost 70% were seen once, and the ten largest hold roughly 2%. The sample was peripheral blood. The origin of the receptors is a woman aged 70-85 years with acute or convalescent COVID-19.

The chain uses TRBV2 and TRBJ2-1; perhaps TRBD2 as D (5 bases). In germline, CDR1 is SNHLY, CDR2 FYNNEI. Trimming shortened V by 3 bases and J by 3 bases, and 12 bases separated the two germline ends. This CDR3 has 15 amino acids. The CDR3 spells CASSDPGRGYNEQFF. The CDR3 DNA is TGTGCCAGCAGTGATCCTGGGAGAGGCTACAATGAGCAGTTCTTC.

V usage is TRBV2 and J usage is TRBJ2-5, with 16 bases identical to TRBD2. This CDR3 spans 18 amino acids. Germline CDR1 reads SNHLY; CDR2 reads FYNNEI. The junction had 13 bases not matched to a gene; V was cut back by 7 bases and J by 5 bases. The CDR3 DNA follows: TGTGCCAGCACCCCCGGGACTAGCGGGGGGGCCGAGGGTGAGACCCAGTACTTC. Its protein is CASTPGTSGGAEGETQYF.

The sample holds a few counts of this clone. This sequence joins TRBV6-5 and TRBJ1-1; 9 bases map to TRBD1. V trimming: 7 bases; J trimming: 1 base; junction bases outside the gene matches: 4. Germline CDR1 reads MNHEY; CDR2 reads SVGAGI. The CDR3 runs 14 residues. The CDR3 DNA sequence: TGTGCCAGCAAGATGGGACAGGGGAACACTGAAGCTTTCTTT. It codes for CASKMGQGNTEAFF.

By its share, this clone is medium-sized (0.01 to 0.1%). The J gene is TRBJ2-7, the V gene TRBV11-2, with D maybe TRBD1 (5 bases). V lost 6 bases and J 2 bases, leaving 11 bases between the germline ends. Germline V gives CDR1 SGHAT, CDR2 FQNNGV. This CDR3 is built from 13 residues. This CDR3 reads CASSLTEAYEQYF. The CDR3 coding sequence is TGTGCCAGCAGTTTGACAGAGGCCTACGAGCAGTACTTC.

The CDR3 nucleotides are TGTGCCAGCAGCGAGGGGTGGGGGGTGGATGAAAAACTGTTTTTT. It specifies CASSEGWGVDEKLFF. The V gene is TRBV28, the J gene TRBJ1-4; tentatively, D is TRBD1 (5 bases). The CDR3 is made up of 15 amino acids. The V end lost 6 bases, the J end lost 6 bases, and 17 bases lay between the germline ends. CDR1 is MDHEN and CDR2 is SYDVKM in the germline V gene. Drawing the rest from reference TRBV28 and TRBJ1-4, the complete variable domain is DVKVTQSSRYLVKRTGEKVFLECVQDMDHENMFWYRQDPGLGLRLIYFSYDVKMKEKGDIPEGYSVSREKKERFSLILESASTNQTSMYLCASSEGWGVDEKLFFGSGTQLSVL.

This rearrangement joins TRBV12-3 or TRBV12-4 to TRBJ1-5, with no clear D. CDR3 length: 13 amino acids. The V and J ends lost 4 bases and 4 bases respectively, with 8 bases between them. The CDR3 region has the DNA TGTGCCAGCAGTTATACATGGAATCAGCCCCAGCATTTT. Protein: CASSYTWNQPQHF.

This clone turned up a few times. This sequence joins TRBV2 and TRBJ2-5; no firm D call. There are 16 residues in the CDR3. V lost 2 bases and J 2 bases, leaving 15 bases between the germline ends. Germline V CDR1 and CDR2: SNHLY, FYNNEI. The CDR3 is CASSELASLRQETQYF. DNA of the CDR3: TGTGCCAGCAGTGAACTGGCGTCCCTGAGGCAAGAGACCCAGTACTTC.

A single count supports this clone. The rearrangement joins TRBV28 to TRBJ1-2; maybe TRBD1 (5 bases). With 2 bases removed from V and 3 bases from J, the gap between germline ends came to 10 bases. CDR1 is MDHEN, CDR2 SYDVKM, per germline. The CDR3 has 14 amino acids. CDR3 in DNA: TGTGCCAGCAGTTTAACACAGGAGCACTATGGCTACACCTTC. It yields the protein CASSLTQEHYGYTF.

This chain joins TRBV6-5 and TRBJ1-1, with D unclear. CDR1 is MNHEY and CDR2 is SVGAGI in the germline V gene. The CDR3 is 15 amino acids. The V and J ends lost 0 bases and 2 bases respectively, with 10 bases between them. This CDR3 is CASSYSGRLNTEAFF. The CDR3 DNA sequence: TGTGCCAGCAGTTACTCGGGTAGACTAAACACTGAAGCTTTCTTT.

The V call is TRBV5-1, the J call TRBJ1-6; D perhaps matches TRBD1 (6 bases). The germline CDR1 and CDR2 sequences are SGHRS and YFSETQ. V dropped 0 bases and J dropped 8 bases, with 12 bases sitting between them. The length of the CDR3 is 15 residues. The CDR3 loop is CASSLESGVDSPLHF. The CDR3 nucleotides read TGCGCCAGCAGCTTGGAGTCAGGGGTCGATTCACCCCTCCACTTT. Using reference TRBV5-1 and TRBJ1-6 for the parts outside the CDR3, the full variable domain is KAGVTQTPRYLIKTRGQQVTLSCSPISGHRSVSWYQQTPGQGLQFLFEYFSETQRNKGNFPGRFSGRQFSNSRSEMNVSTLELGDSALYLCASSLESGVDSPLHFGNGTRLTVT.

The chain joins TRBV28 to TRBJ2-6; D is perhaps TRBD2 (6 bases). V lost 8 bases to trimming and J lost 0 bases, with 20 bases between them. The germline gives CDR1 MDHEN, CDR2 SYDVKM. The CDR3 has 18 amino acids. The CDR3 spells CASLSGMGGSSGANVLTF. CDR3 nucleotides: TGTGCCAGCCTTTCCGGGATGGGGGGTAGCTCTGGGGCCAACGTCCTGACTTTC.

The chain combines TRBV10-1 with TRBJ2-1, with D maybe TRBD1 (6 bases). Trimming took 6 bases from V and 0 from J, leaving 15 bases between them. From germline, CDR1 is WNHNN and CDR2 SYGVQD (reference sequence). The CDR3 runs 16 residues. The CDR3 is CASSTGFTSSYNEQFF. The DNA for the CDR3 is TGCGCCAGCAGCACAGGGTTTACAAGCTCCTACAATGAGCAGTTCTTC.

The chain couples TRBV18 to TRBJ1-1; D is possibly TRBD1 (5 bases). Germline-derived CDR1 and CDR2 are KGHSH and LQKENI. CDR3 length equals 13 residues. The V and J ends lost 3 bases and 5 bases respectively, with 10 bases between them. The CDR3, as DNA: TGTGCCAGCTCACCCGGGGGAGAGACTGAAGCTTTCTTT. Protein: CASSPGGETEAFF.

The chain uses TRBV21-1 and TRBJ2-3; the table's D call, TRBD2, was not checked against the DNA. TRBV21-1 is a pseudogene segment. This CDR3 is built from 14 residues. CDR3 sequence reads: CASSIGGSTDTQYF. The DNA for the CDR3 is TGTGCCAGCAGCATAGGCGGGAGCACAGATACGCAGTATTTT.

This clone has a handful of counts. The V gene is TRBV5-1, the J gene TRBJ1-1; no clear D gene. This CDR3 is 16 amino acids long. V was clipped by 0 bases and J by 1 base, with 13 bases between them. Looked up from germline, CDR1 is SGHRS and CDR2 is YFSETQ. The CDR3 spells CASSLAIPTENTEAFF. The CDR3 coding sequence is TGCGCCAGCAGCTTGGCGATCCCAACAGAGAACACTGAAGCTTTCTTT.

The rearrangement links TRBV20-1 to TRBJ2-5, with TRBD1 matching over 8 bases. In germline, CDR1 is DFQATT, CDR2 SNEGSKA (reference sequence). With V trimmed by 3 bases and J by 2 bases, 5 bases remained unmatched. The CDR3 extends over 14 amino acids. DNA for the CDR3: TGCAGTGCTAGTACTCACAGGGGGCAAGAGACCCAGTACTTC. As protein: CSASTHRGQETQYF.

The chain's CDR3 is CASSRSRGPTGELFF. Here the CDR3 DNA reads TGTGCCAGCAGCCGCTCTAGGGGTCCCACCGGGGAGCTGTTTTTT. The chain employs TRBV7-9 and TRBJ2-2; perhaps TRBD1 as D (5 bases). In germline, CDR1 is SEHNR, CDR2 FQNEAQ (reference sequence). V lost 5 bases, J lost 4 bases, and 14 bases lay in between. The CDR3 runs 15 residues.

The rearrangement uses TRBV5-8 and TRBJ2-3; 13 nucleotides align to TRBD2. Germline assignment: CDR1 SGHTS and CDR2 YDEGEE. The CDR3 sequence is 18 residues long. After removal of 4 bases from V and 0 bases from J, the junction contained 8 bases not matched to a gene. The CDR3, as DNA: TGTGCCAGCAGCGGGGGCGGGACTAGCGGGATGAGCACAGATACGCAGTATTTT. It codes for CASSGGGTSGMSTDTQYF.

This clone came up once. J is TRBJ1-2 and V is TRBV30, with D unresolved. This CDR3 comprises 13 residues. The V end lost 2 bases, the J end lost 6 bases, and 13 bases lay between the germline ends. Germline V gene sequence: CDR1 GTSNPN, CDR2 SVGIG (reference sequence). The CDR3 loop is CAWSLNGVDGYTF. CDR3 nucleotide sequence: TGTGCCTGGAGTCTGAACGGGGTGGATGGCTACACCTTC.

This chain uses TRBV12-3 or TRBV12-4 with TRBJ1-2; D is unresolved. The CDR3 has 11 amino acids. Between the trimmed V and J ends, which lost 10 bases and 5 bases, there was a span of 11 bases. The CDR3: CATLYGYGYTF. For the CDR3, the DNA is TGTGCCACCCTTTACGGGTATGGCTACACCTTC.

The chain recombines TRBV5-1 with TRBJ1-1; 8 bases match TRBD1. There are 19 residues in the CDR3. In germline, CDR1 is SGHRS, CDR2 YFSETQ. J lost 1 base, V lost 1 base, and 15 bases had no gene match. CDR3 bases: TGCGCCAGCAGCTTGAATTTTCCGGGACAGGTGGGGGGGAACACTGAAGCTTTCTTT. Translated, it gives CASSLNFPGQVGGNTEAFF.

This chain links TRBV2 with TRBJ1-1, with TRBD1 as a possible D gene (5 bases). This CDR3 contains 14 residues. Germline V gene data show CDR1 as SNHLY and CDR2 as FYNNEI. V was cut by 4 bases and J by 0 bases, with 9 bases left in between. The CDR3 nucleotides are TGTGCCAGCAGTGTGCAGGGTATGAACACTGAAGCTTTCTTT. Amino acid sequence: CASSVQGMNTEAFF.

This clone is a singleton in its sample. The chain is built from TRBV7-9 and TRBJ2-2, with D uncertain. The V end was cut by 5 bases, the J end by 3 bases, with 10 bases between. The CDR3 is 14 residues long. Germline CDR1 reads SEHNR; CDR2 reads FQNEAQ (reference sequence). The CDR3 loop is CASSLDSDTGELFF. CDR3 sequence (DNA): TGTGCCAGCAGCCTCGACTCAGACACCGGGGAGCTGTTTTTT.

CDR3 in amino acids: CASSRASKTGELFF. As DNA, the CDR3 is TGTGCCAGCAGTCGTGCCAGTAAAACCGGGGAGCTGTTTTTT. The V and J genes are TRBV2 and TRBJ2-2; D gene uncertain. Germline assignment: CDR1 SNHLY and CDR2 FYNNEI. The CDR3 length is 14 residues. Trimming shortened V by 5 bases and J by 5 bases, and 12 bases separated the two germline ends. Supplemented by reference TRBV2 and TRBJ2-2, the full variable domain reads EPEVTQTPSHQVTQMGQEVILRCVPISNHLYFYWYRQILGQKVEFLVSFYNNEISEKSEIFDDQFSVERPDGSNFTLKIRSTKLEDSAMYFCASSRASKTGELFFGEGSRLTVL.

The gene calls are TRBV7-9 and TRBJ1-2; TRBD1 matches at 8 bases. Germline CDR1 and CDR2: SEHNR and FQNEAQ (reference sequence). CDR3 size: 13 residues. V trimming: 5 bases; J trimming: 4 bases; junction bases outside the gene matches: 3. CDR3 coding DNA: TGTGCCAGCAGCAACGACAGGGGCTATGGCTACACCTTC. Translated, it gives CASSNDRGYGYTF.

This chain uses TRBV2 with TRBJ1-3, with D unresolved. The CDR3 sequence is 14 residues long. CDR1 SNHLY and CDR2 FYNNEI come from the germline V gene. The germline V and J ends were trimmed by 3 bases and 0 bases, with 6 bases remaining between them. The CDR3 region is CASSEDSSGNTIYF. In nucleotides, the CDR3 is TGTGCCAGCAGTGAGGACTCCTCTGGAAACACCATATATTTT.

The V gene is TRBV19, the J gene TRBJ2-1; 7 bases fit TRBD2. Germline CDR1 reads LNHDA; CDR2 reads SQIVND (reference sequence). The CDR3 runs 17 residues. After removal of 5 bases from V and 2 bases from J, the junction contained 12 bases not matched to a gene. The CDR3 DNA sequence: TGTGCCAGTAGTGACACCATGACTAGCATCACCTACAATGAGCAGTTCTTC. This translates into CASSDTMTSITYNEQFF.

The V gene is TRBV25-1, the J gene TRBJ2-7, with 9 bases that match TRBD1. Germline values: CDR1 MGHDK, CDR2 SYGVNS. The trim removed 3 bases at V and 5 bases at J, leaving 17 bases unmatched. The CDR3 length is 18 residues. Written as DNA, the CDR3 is TGTGCCAGCAGTGAGCCGGGACAGGGAGCAGGGTACTCTAACGAGCAGTACTTC. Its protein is CASSEPGQGAGYSNEQYF.

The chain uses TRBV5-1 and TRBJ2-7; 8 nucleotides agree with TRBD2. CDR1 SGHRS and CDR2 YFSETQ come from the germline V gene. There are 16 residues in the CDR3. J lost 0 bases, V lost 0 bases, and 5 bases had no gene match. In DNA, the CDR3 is TGCGCCAGCAGCTTGGATCTAGCGGGCCACTCCTACGAGCAGTACTTC. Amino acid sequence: CASSLDLAGHSYEQYF.

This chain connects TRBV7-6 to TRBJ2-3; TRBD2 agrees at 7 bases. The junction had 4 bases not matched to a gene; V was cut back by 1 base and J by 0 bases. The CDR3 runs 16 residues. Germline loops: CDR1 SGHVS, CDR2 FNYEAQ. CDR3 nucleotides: TGTGCCAGCAGCTTAGTTGGGGGGGGTAGCACAGATACGCAGTATTTT. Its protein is CASSLVGGGSTDTQYF.

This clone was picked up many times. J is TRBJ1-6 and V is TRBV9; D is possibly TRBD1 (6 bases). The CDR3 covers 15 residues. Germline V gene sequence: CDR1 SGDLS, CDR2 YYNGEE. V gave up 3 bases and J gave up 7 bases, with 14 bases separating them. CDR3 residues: CASSATGTTNSPLHF. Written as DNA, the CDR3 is TGTGCCAGCAGCGCCACCGGGACAACAAATTCACCCCTCCACTTT.

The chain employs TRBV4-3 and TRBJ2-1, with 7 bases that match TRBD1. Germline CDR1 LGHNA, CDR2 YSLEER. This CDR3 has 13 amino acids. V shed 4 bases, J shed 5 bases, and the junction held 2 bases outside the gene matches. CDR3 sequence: CASSPDRDNEQFF. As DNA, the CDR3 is TGCGCCAGCAGCCCTGACAGGGACAATGAGCAGTTCTTC.